This T cell receptor (beta chain) was documented in a study of a mutant IDH1 vaccine in newly diagnosed glioma. Notes on this clone: The antigen remains undetermined.

Time point in this sample: week 35, safety follow-up. Each dose delivered 300 ug of mutant IDH1 20-mer peptide subcutaneously with imiquimod. The ends lost 5 bases at V and 0 bases at J; junction bases unmatched: 4. The CDR3 sequence is 15 residues long. Per germline, CDR1 SGHTA and CDR2 FQGTGA. Clones were read by immunoSEQ multiplex PCR, and TCRdb kept only the in-frame ones, dropping some. The table shows some 71,000 clones, with approximately 86% occurring only once. The TCR originated in a man younger than 40 with glioma. Specimen: PBMCs, collected from a glioma patient whose treatment included an IDH1 peptide vaccine. The chain has TRBV7-3 and TRBJ2-1, with 7 bases fitting TRBD1. In DNA form, the CDR3 reads TGTGCCAGCAGCCCCAGGGACAGCTCCTACAATGAGCAGTTCTTC. Protein: CASSPRDSSYNEQFF.